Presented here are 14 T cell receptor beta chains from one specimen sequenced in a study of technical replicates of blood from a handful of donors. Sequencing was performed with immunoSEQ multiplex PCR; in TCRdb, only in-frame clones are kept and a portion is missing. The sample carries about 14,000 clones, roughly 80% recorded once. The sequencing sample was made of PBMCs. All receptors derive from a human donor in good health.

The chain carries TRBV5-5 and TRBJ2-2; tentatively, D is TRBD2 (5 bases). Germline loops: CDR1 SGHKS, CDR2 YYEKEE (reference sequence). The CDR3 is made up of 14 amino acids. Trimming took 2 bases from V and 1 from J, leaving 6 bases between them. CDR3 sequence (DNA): TGTGCCAGCAGCTTCGGAGGGAACACCGGGGAGCTGTTTTTT. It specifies CASSFGGNTGELFF. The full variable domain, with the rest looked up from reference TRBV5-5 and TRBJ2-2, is DAGVTQSPTHLIKTRGQQVTLRCSPISGHKSVSWYQQVLGQGPQFIFQYYEKEERGRGNFPDRFSARQFPNYSSELNVNALLLGDSALYLCASSFGGNTGELFFGEGSRLTVL.

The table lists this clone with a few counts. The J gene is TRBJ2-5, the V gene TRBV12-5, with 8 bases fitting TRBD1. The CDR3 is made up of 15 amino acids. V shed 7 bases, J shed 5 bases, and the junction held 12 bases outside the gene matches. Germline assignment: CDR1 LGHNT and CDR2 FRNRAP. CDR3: CASALTSRGLETQYF. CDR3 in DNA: TGTGCTAGTGCCCTCACCAGCAGGGGGCTGGAGACCCAGTACTTC.

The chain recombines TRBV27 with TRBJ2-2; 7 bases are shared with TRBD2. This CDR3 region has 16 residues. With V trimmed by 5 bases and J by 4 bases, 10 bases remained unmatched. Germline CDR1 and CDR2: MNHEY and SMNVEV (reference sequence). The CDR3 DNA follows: TGTGCCAGCAGTGAAACCCGTGGGGGGGGCACCGGGGAGCTGTTTTTT. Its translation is CASSETRGGGTGELFF.

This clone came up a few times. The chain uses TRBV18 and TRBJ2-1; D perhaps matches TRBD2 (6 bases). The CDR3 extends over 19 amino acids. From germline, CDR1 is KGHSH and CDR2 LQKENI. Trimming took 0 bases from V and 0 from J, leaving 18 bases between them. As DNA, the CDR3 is TGTGCCAGCTCACCACCCTCGCGGGGCGCCCCGAGCTCCTACAATGAGCAGTTCTTC. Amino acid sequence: CASSPPSRGAPSSYNEQFF.

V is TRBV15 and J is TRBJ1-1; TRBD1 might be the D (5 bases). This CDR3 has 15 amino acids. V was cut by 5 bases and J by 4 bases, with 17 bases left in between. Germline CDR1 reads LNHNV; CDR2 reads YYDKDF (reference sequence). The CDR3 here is CATSGGALGGTEAFF. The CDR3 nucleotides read TGTGCCACCAGCGGAGGAGCGCTGGGGGGCACTGAAGCTTTCTTT. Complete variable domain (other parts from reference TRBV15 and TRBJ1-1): DAMVIQNPRYQVTQFGKPVTLSCSQTLNHNVMYWYQQKSSQAPKLLFHYYDKDFNNEADTPDNFQSRRPNTSFCFLDIRSPGLGDTAMYLCATSGGALGGTEAFFGQGTRLTVV.

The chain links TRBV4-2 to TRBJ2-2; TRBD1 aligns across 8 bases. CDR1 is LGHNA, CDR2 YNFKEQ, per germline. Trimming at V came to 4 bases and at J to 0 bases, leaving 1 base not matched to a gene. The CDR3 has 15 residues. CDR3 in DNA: TGTGCCAGCAGCCCGGACAGGGCGAACACCGGGGAGCTGTTTTTT. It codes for CASSPDRANTGELFF.

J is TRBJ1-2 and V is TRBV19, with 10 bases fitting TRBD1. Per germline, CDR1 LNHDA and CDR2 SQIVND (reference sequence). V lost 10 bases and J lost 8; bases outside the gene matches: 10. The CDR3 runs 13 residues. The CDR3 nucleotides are TGTGCCATCCCGGGACAGGGGACTGGCGGCTACACCTTC. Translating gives CAIPGQGTGGYTF.

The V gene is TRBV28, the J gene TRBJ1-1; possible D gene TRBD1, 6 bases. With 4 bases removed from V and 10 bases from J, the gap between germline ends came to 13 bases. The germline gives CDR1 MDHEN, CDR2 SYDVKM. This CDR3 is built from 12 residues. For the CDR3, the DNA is TGTGCCAGCAGTTGGGAACAGGGAAGAGCTTTCTTT. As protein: CASSWEQGRAFF.

The CDR3 nucleotides are TGTGCCAGCAGCCGGACAGGGGGCATCAACGAGCAGTACTTC. Protein sequence: CASSRTGGINEQYF. This chain links TRBV6-5 with TRBJ2-7, with 11 bases identical to TRBD1. Trimming removed 6 bases from V and 5 bases from J; junction bases left unmatched: 6. The CDR3 runs 14 residues. Germline V CDR1 and CDR2: MNHEY, SVGAGI.

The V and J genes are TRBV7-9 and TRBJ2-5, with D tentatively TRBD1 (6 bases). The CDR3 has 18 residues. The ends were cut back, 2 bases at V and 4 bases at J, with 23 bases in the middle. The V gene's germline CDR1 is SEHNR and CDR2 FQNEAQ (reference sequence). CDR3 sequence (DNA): TGTGCCAGCAGCTTACGAGGACGGACAGCGACGGCGGGAGAGACCCAGTACTTC. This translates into CASSLRGRTATAGETQYF. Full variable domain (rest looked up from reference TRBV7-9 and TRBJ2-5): DTGVSQNPRHKITKRGQNVTFRCDPISEHNRLYWYRQTLGQGPEFLTYFQNEAQLEKSRLLSDRFSAERPKGSFSTLEIQRTEQGDSAMYLCASSLRGRTATAGETQYFGPGTRLLVL.

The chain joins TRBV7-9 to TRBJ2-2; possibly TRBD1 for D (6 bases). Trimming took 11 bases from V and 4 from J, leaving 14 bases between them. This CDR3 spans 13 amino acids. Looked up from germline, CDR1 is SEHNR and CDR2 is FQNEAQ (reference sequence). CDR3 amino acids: CAGSQGITGELFF. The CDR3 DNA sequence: TGTGCCGGGTCACAGGGTATCACCGGGGAGCTGTTTTTT.

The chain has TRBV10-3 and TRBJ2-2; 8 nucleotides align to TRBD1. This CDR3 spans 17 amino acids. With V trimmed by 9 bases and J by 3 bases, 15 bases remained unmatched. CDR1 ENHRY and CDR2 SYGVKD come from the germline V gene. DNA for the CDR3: TGTGCCATGTCCAGGCAGGGGGCTAACGATGACACCGGGGAGCTGTTTTTT. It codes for CAMSRQGANDDTGELFF.

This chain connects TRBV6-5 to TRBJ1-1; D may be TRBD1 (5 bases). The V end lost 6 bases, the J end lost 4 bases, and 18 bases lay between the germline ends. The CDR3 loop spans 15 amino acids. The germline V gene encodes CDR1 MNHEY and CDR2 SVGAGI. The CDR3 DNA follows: TGTGCCAGCAGACCCCCCTTTGGGGGGGGCACTGAAGCTTTCTTT. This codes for CASRPPFGGGTEAFF.

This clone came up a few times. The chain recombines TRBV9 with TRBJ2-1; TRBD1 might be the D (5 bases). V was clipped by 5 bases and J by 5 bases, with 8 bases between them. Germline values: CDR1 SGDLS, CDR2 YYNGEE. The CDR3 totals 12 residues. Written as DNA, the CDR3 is TGTGCCAGCAGGTCGGACAACAATGAGCAGTTCTTC. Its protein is CASRSDNNEQFF.